Below are 3 T cell receptor beta chains sequenced from a single sample in a study of vaccination effects on CD4 cells after COVID-19. Antigens of these TCRs are unknown. TCRdb's table, derived via immunoSEQ multiplex PCR, lists solely in-frame clones and lacks some. The sample lists nearly 30,000 clones; approximately 79% were seen once. Viral peptide pool expansion of antigen-specific CD4+ T cells preceded sequencing in the ViraFEST assay. Subsequent to a culture period of about nine days, CD4+ T cells were isolated. Participants got two doses of BNT162b2 or mRNA-1273 vaccine. Material: CD4+ T cells from PBMCs cultured with SARS-CoV-2 spike peptides, obtained after COVID-19 vaccination. These receptors were obtained from a human donor who received a COVID-19 vaccine. Some clones in this sample may be carry-over from other donors' samples.

The chain has TRBV2 and TRBJ2-5; no clear D gene. The CDR3 runs 14 residues. V lost 5 bases and J 5 bases, leaving 15 bases between the germline ends. Germline CDR1 SNHLY, CDR2 FYNNEI. The CDR3 DNA follows: TGTGCCAGCAGTTTTGGCGGCCAAGTGGAGACCCAGTACTTC. This encodes CASSFGGQVETQYF. Full variable domain (rest looked up from reference TRBV2 and TRBJ2-5): EPEVTQTPSHQVTQMGQEVILRCVPISNHLYFYWYRQILGQKVEFLVSFYNNEISEKSEIFDDQFSVERPDGSNFTLKIRSTKLEDSAMYFCASSFGGQVETQYFGPGTRLLVL.

The V call is TRBV5-5, the J call TRBJ1-5; D is uncertain. CDR3 length: 13 amino acids. Trimming removed 4 bases at V and 3 bases at J, with 8 bases between. Germline-derived CDR1 and CDR2 are SGHKS and YYEKEE (reference sequence). For the CDR3, the DNA is TGTGCCAGCAGCCTATCGCCCAATCAGCCCCAGCATTTT. Translating it yields CASSLSPNQPQHF.

As for this clone: Other nucleotide sequences in the sample specify the same CDR3. This chain links TRBV29-1 with TRBJ2-5; D call uncertain. Germline CDR1 and CDR2: SQVTM and ANQGSEA. The CDR3 consists of 11 residues. Trimming took off 4 bases at V and 5 bases at J, with 8 bases between the two ends. The CDR3 DNA reads TGCAGCGTTGGGGTGGGGGAGACCCAGTACTTC. Protein product: CSVGVGETQYF.